This entry concerns a single T cell receptor beta chain. Its antigen is not identified. The sample comes from a study of T cell repertoires in cytomegalovirus infection. Findings and limits, study-wide: Identification of carriers of CMV plus the relevant HLA was performed using cumulative public TCR beta family frequency. Dominating the ex vivo response were TCR beta clonotypes that were CMV-specific and HLA-C-restricted.

With 3 bases removed from V and 5 bases from J, the gap between germline ends came to 9 bases. Germline V CDR1 and CDR2: KGHDR, SFDVKD. This CDR3 comprises 13 residues. Each CDR3 protein is one row after TCRdb ran MiXCR on the reads. The profile shows 350,000 to 500,000 distinct CDR3 sequences, about 33% of them singletons. The specimen sequenced was PBMCs. The rearrangement uses TRBV24-1 and TRBJ2-5, with D perhaps matching TRBD2 (5 bases). This clonotype originated in a human donor in good health (CMV status not recorded). Some clones in this sample may be carry-over from other donors' samples. This CDR3 is CATSDGGQETQYF. CDR3 nucleotide sequence: TGTGCCACCAGTGATGGCGGGCAGGAGACCCAGTACTTC.